Listed here are 18 T cell receptor beta chains from one sample, sequenced in a study of blood T cells in healthy people across ages (dated by TCRdb to between 2014 and 2016). The receptor library was made with 5' RACE. TCRdb lists the instrument as Illumina HiSeq 2500. A second PCR of roughly 7 to 12 cycles was run with a J-beta primer mix and a sample-barcoded 5' primer. TCRdb's own reprocessing of the public reads used fastp at Q25 and MiXCR and kept productive beta chains. Rows are unified per CDR3 protein, each entry keeping the most common DNA and genes. This sample is represented by around 1,500,000 distinct CDR3 sequences; roughly 40% of them were singletons. The top ten constitute 7% to 9.5% of the sample. Sequencing was carried out using blood. These TCRs come from a young woman in good health.

The chain uses TRBV15 and TRBJ1-5, with D perhaps TRBD1 (6 bases). Trimming removed 8 bases from V and 0 bases from J, with 11 bases in between. This CDR3 has 14 residues. Germline assignment: CDR1 LNHNV and CDR2 YYDKDF (reference sequence). The CDR3 bases are TGTGCCACCCAGGGGAGATATAGCAATCAGCCCCAGCATTTT. This gives the protein CATQGRYSNQPQHF.

The chain has TRBV28 and TRBJ1-2; unclear D gene. Per the germline V gene, CDR1 is MDHEN and CDR2 is SYDVKM. Trimming took 1 base from V and 3 from J, leaving 15 bases between them. This CDR3 contains 16 residues. The CDR3 sequence is CASSLLGSLEDYGYTF. The CDR3 DNA reads as TGTGCCAGCAGTTTATTGGGCAGCCTCGAAGACTATGGCTACACCTTC.

The chain uses TRBV6-5 and TRBJ2-6; TRBD2 is a possible D gene (6 bases). The CDR3 is 19 residues long. Germline CDR1 reads MNHEY; CDR2 reads SVGAGI. V lost 3 bases, J lost 0 bases, and 18 bases lay in between. The DNA of the CDR3 is TGTGCCAGCAGTTATATCGGGGGACGGTTTAGCTCTGGGGCCAACGTCCTGACTTTC. Its translation: CASSYIGGRFSSGANVLTF.

This chain connects TRBV10-2 to TRBJ1-1; a possible D gene is TRBD1 (5 bases). In germline, CDR1 is WSHSY, CDR2 SAAADI. V lost 5 bases and J lost 11, with 15 bases in between. This CDR3 spans 12 amino acids. For the CDR3, the DNA is TGCGCCAGCAGTTGGGCGGGGGGAATGGCTTTCTTT. Translating it yields CASSWAGGMAFF.

This clonotype was seen only a few times. The gene calls are TRBV10-1 and TRBJ2-5, with no clear D. The CDR3 length is 15 residues. V lost 3 bases and J 3 bases, leaving 14 bases between the germline ends. In germline, CDR1 is WNHNN, CDR2 SYGVQD (reference sequence). The CDR3 is CASSERLGLEETQYF. As DNA, the CDR3 is TGCGCCAGCAGTGAACGTCTGGGATTGGAAGAGACCCAGTACTTC.

This clonotype was seen more than once but under ten times. The J gene is TRBJ1-5, the V gene TRBV4-2; 7 bases align to TRBD1. Germline CDR1 LGHNA, CDR2 YNFKEQ. With 3 bases clipped from V and 2 bases from J, the junction kept 4 bases outside the gene matches. This CDR3 has 15 residues. CDR3 sequence: CASSHIGQGNQPQHF. CDR3 nucleotides: TGTGCCAGCAGCCACATCGGACAGGGCAATCAGCCCCAGCATTTT.

Only one count was recorded for this clonotype. The V gene is TRBV5-1, the J gene TRBJ2-7, with D tentatively TRBD2 (5 bases). With 4 bases removed from V and 6 bases from J, the gap between germline ends came to 20 bases. The CDR3 sequence is 15 residues long. In germline, CDR1 is SGHRS, CDR2 YFSETQ. The CDR3 nucleotides read TGCGCCAGCAGCACTAGGCCAGCAACTTCGGGCGAGCAGTACTTC. Protein product: CASSTRPATSGEQYF.

In this sample, this clonotype turned up once. The gene calls are TRBV2 and TRBJ2-1; 11 positions match TRBD2. The CDR3 is made up of 15 amino acids. Germline values: CDR1 SNHLY, CDR2 FYNNEI. V shed 3 bases, J shed 10 bases, and the junction held 8 bases outside the gene matches. The CDR3 region has the DNA TGTGCCAGCAGTGAGGCTAGCGGGGGGCCTGCCGAGCAGTTCTTC. Residues: CASSEASGGPAEQFF.

This clonotype occurred a few times. The CDR3, as DNA: TGTGCCAGCGAGGAACCGCAAGAGACCCAGTACTTC. Protein: CASEEPQETQYF. This chain links TRBV6-6 with TRBJ2-5; D remains ambiguous. Trimming left V 8 bases short and J 2 bases short, with 9 bases between. CDR3 length: 12 amino acids. Germline CDR1 reads MNHNY; CDR2 reads SVGAGI (reference sequence).

The chain links TRBV27 to TRBJ2-7; TRBD1 matches 7 bases. Looked up from germline, CDR1 is MNHEY and CDR2 is SMNVEV (reference sequence). V shed 6 bases and J 7 bases; nucleotides not matched to a gene: 18. CDR3 length: 16 residues. The CDR3 loop is CASSPITTGKYNEQYF. As DNA, the CDR3 is TGTGCCAGCAGCCCTATTACGACAGGGAAGTACAATGAGCAGTACTTC.

This clonotype was counted only a few times. The chain combines TRBV6-5 with TRBJ1-2, with D possibly matching TRBD1 (6 bases). The V end lost 0 bases, the J end lost 11 bases, and 25 bases lay between the germline ends. Germline lookup yields CDR1 MNHEY and CDR2 SVGAGI. The CDR3 extends over 17 amino acids. The CDR3 DNA reads TGTGCCAGCAGTTACTCGATTAGCCCACGGGGGCCTATTGGTTACACCTTC. This encodes CASSYSISPRGPIGYTF.

The V and J genes are TRBV29-1 and TRBJ1-1; D perhaps matches TRBD1 (6 bases). The CDR3 runs 14 residues. V gave up 7 bases and J gave up 3 bases, with 18 bases separating them. Looked up from germline, CDR1 is SQVTM and CDR2 is ANQGSEA. CDR3 residues: CSAGGDIPDTEAFF. The CDR3 bases are TGCAGCGCCGGGGGGGACATCCCGGACACTGAAGCTTTCTTT.

This clonotype was detected a few times. The rearrangement joins TRBV13 to TRBJ2-1; TRBD2 matches at 9 bases. After removal of 5 bases from V and 5 bases from J, the junction contained 10 bases not matched to a gene. The CDR3 has 16 amino acids. Germline lookup yields CDR1 PRHDT and CDR2 FYEKMQ (reference sequence). CDR3: CASSTAGGRGNNEQFF. CDR3 DNA: TGTGCCAGCAGCACCGCGGGAGGGCGAGGAAACAATGAGCAGTTCTTC.

V is TRBV5-1 and J is TRBJ1-2; TRBD1 agrees at 9 bases. Per the germline V gene, CDR1 is SGHRS and CDR2 is YFSETQ. Germline trimming cut 0 bases from V and 2 bases from J; bases unmatched to any gene: 5. The CDR3 sequence is 16 residues long. As DNA, the CDR3 is TGCGCCAGCAGCTTGGAAGGGACAGGGATGAACTATGGCTACACCTTC. Protein: CASSLEGTGMNYGYTF.

This clonotype appeared a few times. The genes are TRBV5-1 and TRBJ2-5; weak D call: TRBD2 (5 bases). The V end was cut by 1 base, the J end by 4 bases, with 14 bases between. Looked up from germline, CDR1 is SGHRS and CDR2 is YFSETQ. The CDR3 is 15 residues long. The CDR3 DNA sequence: TGCGCCAGCAGCTTGACGGTCTCGGAGGTAGAGACCCAGTACTTC. Protein: CASSLTVSEVETQYF.

This clonotype was detected a few times. The chain couples TRBV7-2 to TRBJ2-7; a possible D gene is TRBD2 (5 bases). Trimming removed 1 base at V and 2 bases at J, with 12 bases between. The germline V gene has CDR1 SGHTA and CDR2 FQGNSA. The CDR3 length is 15 residues. This chain's CDR3 is CASSLEERRAYEQYF. CDR3 in DNA: TGTGCCAGCAGCTTAGAGGAGCGGAGAGCCTACGAGCAGTACTTC.

This clonotype occurred a few times. The V call is TRBV9, the J call TRBJ2-1; TRBD2 might be the D (6 bases). V was pared by 4 bases and J by 6 bases, with 17 bases between. Germline lookup yields CDR1 SGDLS and CDR2 YYNGEE. This CDR3 region has 15 residues. The CDR3 bases are TGTGCCAGCAGCCCCTTGGCGGGAAGGGTCAATGAGCAGTTCTTC. Translation: CASSPLAGRVNEQFF.

This clonotype has more than one count but fewer than ten. The chain couples TRBV4-2 to TRBJ1-5; 7 bases map to TRBD1. Germline CDR1 LGHNA, CDR2 YNFKEQ. The CDR3 has 16 amino acids. V was clipped by 2 bases and J by 1 base; unmatched bases: 5. CDR3 loop: CASSQRQGQSNQPQHF. The CDR3 DNA sequence: TGTGCCAGCAGCCAAAGACAGGGTCAGAGCAATCAGCCCCAGCATTTT.